This T cell receptor (beta chain) was recovered during a study of Ad26.COV2.S vaccination and SARS-CoV-2 variants. About the study: Trial arm assignment for the donor was COV1001 Ad26.COV2.S. The study gave Ad26.COV2.S intramuscularly, once or twice 56 days apart. Study-level findings and limits: Placebo recipients showed lower spike-specific TCR breadth than vaccinees. Placebo recipients and vaccine recipients were similar in non-spike TCR breadth.

Indicated treatment: around 19 received Ad26.COV2.S at low or high dose, single or two shots; a few received placebo; per-sample allocation not given. Collection of the samples took place on day 63 after the first injection of vaccine or placebo. Clones were sequenced by immunoSEQ multiplex PCR, and TCRdb holds only the in-frame ones, with some missing. The sample contains approximately 350,000 clones, roughly 80% of which appear only once. For this clone: The antigen is not known.

This CDR3 contains 17 residues. Germline V gene sequence: CDR1 SEHNR, CDR2 FQNEAQ (reference sequence). Trimming cost V 1 base and J 9 bases; bases outside gene matches: 14. The source is a person between 18 and 60 years old who received the Ad26.COV2.S COVID-19 vaccine or a placebo. This specimen consisted of peripheral blood, obtained in a trial of Ad26.COV2.S vaccine versus placebo. The chain links TRBV7-9 to TRBJ2-1; 8 nucleotides agree with TRBD1. CDR3 sequence: CASSLEGSGGWSAEQFF. The CDR3 DNA is TGTGCCAGCAGCTTAGAGGGCTCAGGGGGCTGGTCAGCTGAGCAGTTCTTC.